This record looks at one T cell receptor (beta chain) sequence and its context. The entry originates in a study of blood T cell repertoires in COVID-19. In the original processing: How many nucleated cells were present was estimated from reference gene primer amplification. The assay was immunoSEQ multiplex PCR, and TCRdb's table has in-frame clones only and misses some. V, J and clone size were drawn from that table, and D and trimming were deduced from the DNA. Among 270,000 or so clones listed, just under 90% were seen once. V lost 7 bases and J lost 3; bases outside the gene matches: 11. Germline V CDR1 and CDR2: SNHLY, FYNNEI. This CDR3 has 15 amino acids.

This chain joins TRBV2 and TRBJ2-7; TRBD1 agrees at 8 bases. This TCR was sampled from a woman aged 25 to 39 with acute COVID-19. Sequences were obtained from PBMCs or T cells enriched from blood (not recorded which). Written as DNA, the CDR3 is TGTGCCAGCATTACATCCGGGACAGGCTTCTACGAGCAGTACTTC. Encoded protein: CASITSGTGFYEQYF.